The rows below give T cell receptor beta chains drawn from one sample of a study of vaccination effects on CD4 cells after COVID-19. Antigens of these TCRs are unknown. TCRdb's copy holds only in-frame clones and misses some; the assay was immunoSEQ multiplex PCR. The sample lists 20,000 to 25,000 clones; 72% were seen once. Sequenced material: CD4+ T cells from PBMCs cultured with HCoV-NL63 spike peptides, taken after COVID-19 vaccination. Receptor source: a human donor who received a COVID-19 vaccine. The CDR3 runs from the conserved cysteine through the conserved F or W. The D gene is left open where the match is weak. Size is omitted from some rows. Given values are once, few, many or a class for expanded clones.

V gene	J gene	D gene	clone size	CDR3 protein	CDR3 DNA
TRBV5-1	TRBJ2-1	-	-	CASSLVESAYNEQFF	TGCGCCAGCAGCTTGGTGGAGTCCGCCTACAATGAGCAGTTCTTC
TRBV6-2/TRBV6-3	TRBJ2-5	TRBD2	-	CATSGGAGETQYF	TGTGCCACCAGCGGGGGGGCCGGAGAGACCCAGTACTTC
TRBV7-8	TRBJ1-1	-	-	CASSSGPANTEAFF	TGTGCCAGCAGCTCTGGGCCAGCAAACACTGAAGCTTTCTTT
TRBV6-5	TRBJ2-1	-	-	CASSYLNLQGGDEQFF	TGTGCCAGCAGTTACTTAAACCTACAGGGTGGCGATGAGCAGTTCTTC
TRBV7-2	TRBJ2-7	-	few	CASSPTPASYEQYF	TGTGCCAGCAGCCCTACACCGGCCTCCTACGAGCAGTACTTC
TRBV10-3	TRBJ2-7	-	-	CAISDTRRGTYEQYF	TGTGCCATCAGTGATACTCGACGGGGAACCTACGAGCAGTACTTC
TRBV11-3	TRBJ2-7	-	-	CASSLTGSDEQYF	TGTGCCAGCAGCTTAACCGGGAGCGACGAGCAGTACTTC
TRBV4-2	TRBJ2-7	-	-	CASSQGLLLLGGLGYEQYF	TGTGCCAGCAGCCAGGGTCTCCTCTTACTAGGAGGGCTAGGCTACGAGCAGTACTTC
TRBV27	TRBJ1-6	-	-	CASSGGIPTLHF	TGTGCCAGCAGTGGGGGCATACCAACACTCCACTTT
TRBV27	TRBJ1-2	-	-	CASSTRRQVDGYTF	TGTGCCAGCAGTACACGCCGACAGGTTGATGGCTACACCTTC
TRBV6-4	TRBJ1-2	-	-	CASSDERRGYTF	TGTGCCAGCAGTGACGAAAGAAGAGGCTACACCTTC
TRBV6-5	TRBJ1-6	TRBD1	-	CASRRDSNSPLHF	TGTGCCAGCAGAAGGGACAGTAATTCTCCCCTCCACTTT
TRBV10-2	TRBJ2-7	TRBD2	few	CASSLTSGGPGEQYF	TGCGCCAGCAGTTTGACTAGCGGGGGGCCAGGCGAGCAGTACTTC
TRBV19	TRBJ1-3	-	-	CASTDGYSIFSGNTIYF	TGTGCCAGTACCGATGGATACAGTATTTTCTCTGGAAACACCATATATTTT
TRBV6-1	TRBJ2-3	-	-	CASSERGFPSTDTQYF	TGTGCCAGCAGTGAACGGGGGTTCCCTAGCACAGATACGCAGTATTTT
TRBV10-3	TRBJ1-2	-	-	CAIRDQFRGGYGYTF	TGTGCCATCAGGGACCAGTTCAGGGGCGGCTATGGCTACACCTTC
TRBV7-8	TRBJ1-5	-	-	CASSPGASFNQPQHF	TGTGCCAGCAGCCCAGGGGCCAGTTTTAATCAGCCCCAGCATTTT
TRBV25-1	TRBJ1-1	TRBD1	-	CASRSTGSTEAFF	TGTGCCAGCAGGTCGACAGGGAGCACTGAAGCTTTCTTT
TRBV6-4	TRBJ2-3	TRBD2	once	CASSEETSGTDTQYF	TGTGCCAGCAGTGAAGAGACTAGCGGCACAGATACGCAGTATTTT
TRBV9	TRBJ2-3	TRBD1	-	CASSVAGATGVTDTQYF	TGTGCCAGCAGCGTAGCGGGTGCGACAGGGGTCACAGATACGCAGTATTTT
TRBV19	TRBJ2-7	TRBD1	once	CASSNPVQGADEQYF	TGTGCCAGTAGTAACCCGGTCCAGGGGGCGGACGAGCAGTACTTC
TRBV5-1	TRBJ2-1	-	-	CASSLHRDGPRLYNEQFF	TGCGCCAGCAGCTTGCATAGGGATGGGCCCCGGCTTTACAATGAGCAGTTCTTC
TRBV11-2	TRBJ2-7	TRBD2	-	CASSPLTSGSTYEQYF	TGTGCCAGCAGCCCGCTGACTAGCGGAAGCACCTACGAGCAGTACTTC
TRBV6-6	TRBJ2-3	-	-	CASTLIHDTDTQYF	TGTGCCAGCACCTTAATCCACGACACAGATACGCAGTATTTT
TRBV11-2	TRBJ2-4	-	-	CASSPGQFLGIQYF	TGTGCCAGCAGCCCCGGACAGTTCCTAGGCATTCAGTACTTC
TRBV28	TRBJ1-2	-	-	CASSLGQNYGYTF	TGTGCCAGCAGTTTAGGACAGAACTATGGCTACACCTTC
TRBV10-3	TRBJ1-4	-	-	CAISGEGLARKLFF	TGTGCCATCTCAGGGGAAGGGTTGGCTCGAAAACTGTTTTTT
TRBV2	TRBJ2-2	-	-	CASSPQGTQAGELFF	TGTGCCAGCAGTCCACAGGGTACTCAGGCCGGGGAGCTGTTTTTT
TRBV11-2	TRBJ2-2	TRBD1	few	CASSLQLQNRGGELFF	TGTGCCAGCAGCTTACAACTACAAAACAGGGGAGGGGAGCTGTTTTTT
TRBV6-6	TRBJ1-2	-	-	CASSYSGDNYGYTF	TGTGCCAGCAGTTACTCAGGAGATAACTATGGCTACACCTTC
TRBV6-2/TRBV6-3	TRBJ1-1	TRBD1	few	CASSYRQGLNTEAFF	TGTGCCAGCAGTTACAGACAGGGGCTCAACACTGAAGCTTTCTTT
TRBV7-2	TRBJ2-7	-	large	CASSSFLRTDEQYF	TGTGCCAGCAGCTCCTTTTTGCGGACAGACGAGCAGTACTTC
TRBV11-2	TRBJ1-2	-	-	CASSQGTGGGGYTF	TGTGCCAGCAGCCAGGGGACGGGGGGCGGTGGCTACACCTTC
TRBV19	TRBJ1-5	TRBD1	-	CASRTGVYSNQPQHF	TGTGCCAGTCGAACAGGGGTTTATAGCAATCAGCCCCAGCATTTT
TRBV19	TRBJ2-2	-	-	CASRSYTTNTGELFF	TGTGCCAGTAGGTCCTACACTACGAACACCGGGGAGCTGTTTTTT
TRBV27	TRBJ1-1	TRBD1	once	CASSLSGGWGMNTEAFF	TGTGCCAGCAGTTTATCAGGGGGCTGGGGTATGAACACTGAAGCTTTCTTT
TRBV19	TRBJ1-1	-	few	CASSPRLPEAFF	TGTGCCAGTAGTCCGCGGCTACCTGAAGCTTTCTTT
TRBV7-2	TRBJ1-1	-	-	CASSFDRQNTEAFF	TGTGCCAGCAGCTTTGACAGACAAAACACTGAAGCTTTCTTT
TRBV27	TRBJ2-2	TRBD1	-	CASRRQGANTGELFF	TGTGCCAGCAGAAGACAGGGCGCGAACACCGGGGAGCTGTTTTTT
TRBV19	TRBJ2-7	-	-	CASSPTNRDEQYF	TGTGCCAGTAGTCCGACGAACAGGGACGAGCAGTACTTC
TRBV6-1	TRBJ1-2	TRBD1	-	CASSTTGRNTF	TGTGCCAGCAGTACGACAGGGCGCAACACCTTC
TRBV21-1	TRBJ2-5	-	-	CASSKEYGAETQYF	TGTGCCAGCAGCAAAGAATACGGGGCAGAGACCCAGTACTTC
TRBV2	TRBJ2-1	-	few	CASIDGGASEQFF	TGTGCCAGCATCGATGGGGGGGCCAGTGAGCAGTTCTTC
TRBV27	TRBJ1-2	-	-	CASRTRGRTYGYTF	TGTGCCAGCAGAACCCGGGGACGGACCTATGGCTACACCTTC
TRBV19	TRBJ2-7	-	-	CASSINGRLFGQYF	TGTGCCAGTAGTATTAACGGGAGATTATTCGGGCAGTACTTC
TRBV12-3/TRBV12-4	TRBJ1-2	-	-	CASSLASGVGYTF	TGTGCCAGCAGTTTAGCGAGTGGGGTCGGCTACACCTTC
TRBV10-3	TRBJ1-2	-	-	CAISEYEGPGYGYTF	TGTGCCATCAGTGAGTACGAGGGGCCGGGGTATGGCTACACCTTC
TRBV4-1	TRBJ1-4	TRBD1	once	CASSQDRGTGGEKLFF	TGCGCCAGCAGCCAAGATCGGGGGACAGGGGGCGAAAAACTGTTTTTT
TRBV27	TRBJ1-5	-	-	CASSPGPRGLGGGNQPQHF	TGTGCCAGCAGTCCCGGGCCAAGAGGCCTAGGTGGTGGCAATCAGCCCCAGCATTTT
TRBV4-2	TRBJ2-2	TRBD2	-	CASSQSYTRGRPHLRNTGELFF	TGTGCCAGCAGCCAAAGTTACACCCGCGGGAGGCCCCACTTGAGAAACACCGGGGAGCTGTTTTTT
TRBV6-4	TRBJ1-2	-	-	CASSAQGRGYGYTF	TGTGCCAGCAGTGCTCAGGGGCGCGGGTATGGCTACACCTTC
TRBV7-9	TRBJ2-5	-	once	CASSAGLDRGTQYF	TGTGCCAGCAGCGCTGGACTGGATCGGGGGACCCAGTACTTC
TRBV9	TRBJ2-3	-	-	CASSVDRATDTQYF	TGTGCCAGCAGCGTTGATCGTGCCACAGATACGCAGTATTTT
TRBV6-5	TRBJ2-1	-	-	CASTGQIEQFF	TGTGCCAGCACTGGACAGATCGAGCAGTTCTTC
TRBV10-2	TRBJ2-3	TRBD1	-	CASSESGTGEGTDTQYF	TGCGCCAGCAGTGAGTCGGGGACAGGGGAAGGGACAGATACGCAGTATTTT